This T cell receptor beta chain emerged from a study of CD8+ T cells in alopecia areata. Study conclusions and caveats: In patients, TCRs were shared less clearly than in mice, and HLA may possibly be involved.

The germline V gene has CDR1 SEHNR and CDR2 FQNEAQ (reference sequence). The CDR3 consists of 16 residues. V was clipped by 4 bases and J by 5 bases; unmatched bases: 10. Samples from alopecia areata patients were lesional scalp punch biopsies and peripheral blood. Starting from PBMCs, sorting isolated CD4+ and CD8+ T cells. RNA extraction was followed by reverse transcription into cDNA, which acted as the sequencing template. Sequencing used immunoSEQ multiplex PCR; TCRdb keeps in-frame clones, though not all of them. The sample gives 200,000 to 250,000 clones, roughly 57% of which show up once; approximately 0.5% is in the top ten. Concerning this clone itself: Antigen: not known.

This clonotype was sampled from a human donor with alopecia areata. The starting material was CD4+ T cells sorted from blood, obtained at week 0. V gene TRBV7-9 combines with J gene TRBJ2-2; 7 bases line up with TRBD1. The CDR3 reads CASSYPQGEGTGELFF. DNA of the CDR3: TGTGCCAGCAGCTATCCCCAGGGGGAAGGTACCGGGGAGCTGTTTTTT.